This T cell receptor (beta chain) was identified in a study of OX40 agonist ivuxolimab in advanced cancers. CDR3 length equals 12 residues. CDR1 SGHAT and CDR2 FQNNGV come from the germline V gene. V lost 3 bases to trimming and J lost 2 bases, with 5 bases between them. TCRdb's copy holds only in-frame clones and misses some; the assay was immunoSEQ multiplex PCR. Of about 83,000 clones detected, under 95% appear once; the ten largest clones hold 8.4%. Sequences were derived from CD4+ or CD8+ T cells sorted from blood, sampled in a trial of the OX40 agonist ivuxolimab. The sequence was obtained from an adult with an advanced solid tumor such as melanoma, head and neck, liver or kidney cancer. The rearrangement joins TRBV11-2 to TRBJ2-7, with D unresolved. DNA of the CDR3: TGTGCCAGCAGCTTCATGACCTACGAGCAGTACTTC. It encodes CASSFMTYEQYF.